This T cell receptor (beta chain) emerged from a study of shared clonotypes between healthy human individuals. The CDR3 consists of 13 residues. Trimming cost V 2 bases and J 6 bases, with 12 bases left between them. Germline CDR1 reads SGHTS; CDR2 reads YDEGEE. Using immunoSEQ multiplex PCR, the repertoire was profiled, and TCRdb retains in-frame clones only, with some absent. The data contain some 2 million clones, about 95% of them singletons. Naivety among CD8 cells was defined by CD45RO negativity and positive CCR7 selection, thereby excluding terminally differentiated effector memory CD45RA+ cells.

The receptor was isolated from a man younger than 30 in good health. The chain employs TRBV5-8 and TRBJ2-7; D possibly corresponds to TRBD2 (6 bases). Sequenced input: naive CD8+ T cells sorted from blood. The CDR3 sequence is CASSLRRESEQYF. The CDR3 coding sequence is TGTGCCAGCAGCTTACGACGGGAGTCCGAGCAGTACTTC. Based on the CDR3 plus reference TRBV5-8 and TRBJ2-7, the full variable domain is EAGVTQSPTHLIKTRGQQATLRCSPISGHTSVYWYQQALGLGLQFLLWYDEGEERNRGNFPPRFSGRQFPNYSSELNVNALELEDSALYLCASSLRRESEQYFGPGTRLTVT.